This TCR beta chain was retrieved from a study of cytomegalovirus exposure and HLA in healthy donors. Study results and limitations: Per published reports, the classifier diagnosed cytomegalovirus status with high specificity and sensitivity. Overall, roughly 160 TCR beta chains were annotated as cytomegalovirus-associated.

The donors were members of the validation cohort, which comprised 90 to 150 subjects and was separate from the first cohort of 666 subjects. CDR1 and CDR2 from the germline V gene are MNHNS and SASEGT. Trimming removed 3 bases from V and 2 bases from J, with 17 bases in between. This CDR3 is built from 16 residues. As regards this clone: Its antigen is as yet unknown.

Sequencing used immunoSEQ multiplex PCR; TCRdb keeps in-frame clones, though not all of them. The sample has roughly 150,000 clones, about nine tenths seen once. Sequencing was done on a sample of PBMCs. This receptor was identified in a young woman in good health and CMV-seronegative. The chain joins TRBV6-1 to TRBJ2-7; D remains unclear. CDR3 residues: CASSDNAAGRAYEQYF. In nucleotides, the CDR3 is TGTGCCAGCAGTGACAATGCGGCAGGTAGGGCCTACGAGCAGTACTTC.